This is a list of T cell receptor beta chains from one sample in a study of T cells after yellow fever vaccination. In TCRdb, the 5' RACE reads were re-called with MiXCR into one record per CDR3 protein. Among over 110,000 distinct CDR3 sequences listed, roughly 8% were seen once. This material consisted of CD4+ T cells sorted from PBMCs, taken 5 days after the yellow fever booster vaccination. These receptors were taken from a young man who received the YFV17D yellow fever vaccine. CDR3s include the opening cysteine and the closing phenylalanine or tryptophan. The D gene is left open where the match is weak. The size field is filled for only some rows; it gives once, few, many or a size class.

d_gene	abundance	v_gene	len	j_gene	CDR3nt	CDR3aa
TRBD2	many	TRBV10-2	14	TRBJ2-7	TGCGCCAGCAGAGGAAGCGGGAGAGCGTACGAGCAGTACTTC	CASRGSGRAYEQYF
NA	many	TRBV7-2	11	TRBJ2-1	TGTGCCAGCAGCTTAGCGTTAGGGCAGTTCTTC	CASSLALGQFF
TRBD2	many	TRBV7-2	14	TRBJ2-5	TGTGCCAGCAGCCCCACTAGCGGAGAAGAGACCCAGTACTTC	CASSPTSGEETQYF
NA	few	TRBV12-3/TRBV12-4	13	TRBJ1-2	TGTGCCAGCCGGGAGGGGACACTAAGAGGCTACACCTTC	CASREGTLRGYTF
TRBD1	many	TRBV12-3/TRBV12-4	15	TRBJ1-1	TGTGCCAGCAGACCCGGACAGGGTAGTTCGGCTGAAGCTTTCTTT	CASRPGQGSSAEAFF
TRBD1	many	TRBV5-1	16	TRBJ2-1	TGCGCCAGCAGCCCACTGGTGGGACAGGGGTTGGGTGAGCAGTTCTTC	CASSPLVGQGLGEQFF
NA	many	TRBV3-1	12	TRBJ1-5	TGTGCCAGCAGCAGAAGCAATCAGCCCCAGCATTTT	CASSRSNQPQHF
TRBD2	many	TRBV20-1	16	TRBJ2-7	TGCAGTGCTAGAGATATGAGGGCGGGAGGAATCGACGAGCAGTACTTC	CSARDMRAGGIDEQYF
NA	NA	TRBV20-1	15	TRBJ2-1	TGCAGTGCTAGACCCGGAGAACTGGTGTACAATGAGCAGTTCTTC	CSARPGELVYNEQFF
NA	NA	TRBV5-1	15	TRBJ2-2	TGCGCCAGCAGCTCCGGGACTTCCTACACCGGGGAGCTGTTTTTT	CASSSGTSYTGELFF
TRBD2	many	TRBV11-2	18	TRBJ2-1	TGTGCCAGCAGCCCGCGGGGAGGGCGGGAGAGCTCCTACAATGAGCAGTTCTTC	CASSPRGGRESSYNEQFF
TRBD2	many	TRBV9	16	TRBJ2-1	TGTGCCAGCAGCGTAGTAGCTAGCGGCCCCTACAATGAGCAGTTCTTC	CASSVVASGPYNEQFF
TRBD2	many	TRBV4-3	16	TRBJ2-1	TGCGCCAGCAGCCAAGTTGGGACTAGCGGGAGAAATGAGCAGTTCTTC	CASSQVGTSGRNEQFF
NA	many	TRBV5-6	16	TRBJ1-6	TGTGCCAGCAGCTCGGGTCGGTGGGGGTGGAATTCACCCCTCCACTTT	CASSSGRWGWNSPLHF